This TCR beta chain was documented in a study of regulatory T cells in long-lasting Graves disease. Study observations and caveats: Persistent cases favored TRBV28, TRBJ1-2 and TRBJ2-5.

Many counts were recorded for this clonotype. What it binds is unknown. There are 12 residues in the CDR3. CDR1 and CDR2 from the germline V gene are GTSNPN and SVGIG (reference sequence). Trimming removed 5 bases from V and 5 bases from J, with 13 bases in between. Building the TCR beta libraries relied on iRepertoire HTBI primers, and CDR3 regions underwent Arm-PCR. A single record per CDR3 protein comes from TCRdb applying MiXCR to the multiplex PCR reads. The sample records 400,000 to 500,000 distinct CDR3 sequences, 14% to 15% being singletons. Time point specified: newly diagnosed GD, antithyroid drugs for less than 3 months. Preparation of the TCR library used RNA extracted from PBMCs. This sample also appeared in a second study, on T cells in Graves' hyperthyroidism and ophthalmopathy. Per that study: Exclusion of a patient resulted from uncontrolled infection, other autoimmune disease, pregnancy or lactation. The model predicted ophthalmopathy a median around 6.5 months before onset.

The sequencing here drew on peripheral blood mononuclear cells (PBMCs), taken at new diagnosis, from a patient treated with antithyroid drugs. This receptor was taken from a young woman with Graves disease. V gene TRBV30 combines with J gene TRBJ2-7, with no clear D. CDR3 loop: CAWQTVSHEQYF. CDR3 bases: TGTGCCTGGCAAACAGTAAGCCACGAGCAGTACTTC.